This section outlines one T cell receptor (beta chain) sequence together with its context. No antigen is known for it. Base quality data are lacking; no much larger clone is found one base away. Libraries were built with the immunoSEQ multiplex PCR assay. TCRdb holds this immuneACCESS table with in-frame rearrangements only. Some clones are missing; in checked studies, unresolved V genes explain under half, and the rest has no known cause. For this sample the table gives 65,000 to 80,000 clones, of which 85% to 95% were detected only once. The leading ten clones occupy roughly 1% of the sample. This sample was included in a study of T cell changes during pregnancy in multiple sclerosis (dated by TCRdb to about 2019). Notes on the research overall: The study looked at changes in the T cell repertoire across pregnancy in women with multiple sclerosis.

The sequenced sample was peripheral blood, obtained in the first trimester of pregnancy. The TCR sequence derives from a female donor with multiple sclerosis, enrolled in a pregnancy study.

The CDR3 protein: CSVETSSYEQYF. The DNA sequence reads TGCAGCGTTGAAACAAGCTCCTACGAGCAGTACTTC. Recombination linked TRBV29-1 to TRBJ2-7; the D gene assignment is ambiguous. There are 12 amino acids in the CDR3, from cysteine to phenylalanine inclusive. Of the read, only the CDR3 DNA is kept; its 36 bases are in frame from base 1. The trim is 2 bases for V and 0 bases for J, with a gap of 5 bases between the germline ends. Based on the germline V gene, the CDR1 and CDR2 sequences are SQVTM and ANQGSEA.